These 9 T cell receptor beta chains came from one sample sequenced in a study of blood T cell repertoires in COVID-19. Repertoires were generated with immunoSEQ multiplex PCR, while TCRdb's copy carries only in-frame clones and drops some. The sample carries 35,000 to 45,000 clones, 85% recorded once. Sequenced sample: peripheral blood. These receptor sequences come from a man aged 55 to 70 with acute or convalescent COVID-19.

The chain recombines TRBV14 with TRBJ1-6; TRBD1 is a possible D gene (5 bases). CDR3 length: 19 residues. V lost 3 bases, J lost 8 bases, and 26 bases lay in between. Germline V gene data show CDR1 as SGHDN and CDR2 as FVKESK. This CDR3 is CASSHVLAVLGTTDSPLHF. In DNA form, the CDR3 reads TGTGCCAGCAGCCATGTTCTAGCCGTTCTCGGGACTACAGATTCACCCCTCCACTTT.

The chain has TRBV12-3 or TRBV12-4 and TRBJ1-6; no definite D call. The V and J ends lost 7 bases and 7 bases respectively, with 11 bases between them. The CDR3 is 13 residues long. In DNA, the CDR3 is TGTGCCAGCACCCCTGGAGGGAATTCACCCCTCCACTTT. This translates into CASTPGGNSPLHF.

This chain connects TRBV24-1 to TRBJ2-1, with D tentatively TRBD2 (5 bases). Trimming stripped 5 bases from V and 8 bases from J, with 18 bases between. CDR1 and CDR2 (germline): KGHDR, SFDVKD. This CDR3 is 15 amino acids long. The CDR3 nucleotides read TGTGCCACCAGTGTGTTTGGTCCCACGGGGTATGAGCAGTTCTTC. Residues: CATSVFGPTGYEQFF.

V usage is TRBV19 and J usage is TRBJ1-2, with D possibly TRBD1 on 6 matching bases. The ends were cut back, 9 bases at V and 5 bases at J, with 25 bases in the middle. This CDR3 has 16 residues. From germline, CDR1 is LNHDA and CDR2 SQIVND (reference sequence). As DNA, the CDR3 is TGTGCCAGCCACAGGGATTCATCGAGGGTGAAGTATGGCTACACCTTC. Residues: CASHRDSSRVKYGYTF.

This clone was observed a few times. The rearrangement joins TRBV6-1 to TRBJ2-7; D remains ambiguous. Trimming left V 4 bases short and J 4 bases short, with 11 bases between. Germline CDR1 reads MNHNS; CDR2 reads SASEGT. The CDR3 runs to 13 residues. CDR3 DNA sequence: TGTGCCAGCAGTGTAGCCCCTGAGTACGAGCAGTACTTC. Protein: CASSVAPEYEQYF.

The chain couples TRBV7-9 to TRBJ2-7; D is unresolved. The CDR3 totals 11 residues. Trimming took off 2 bases at V and 4 bases at J, with 3 bases between the two ends. Germline V gene sequence: CDR1 SEHNR, CDR2 FQNEAQ (reference sequence). This CDR3 is CASSLRYEQYF. DNA of the CDR3: TGTGCCAGCAGCTTACGGTACGAGCAGTACTTC.

CDR3 bases: TGTGCCACCAGTGATTCCGGGACTAGCGGGACCCTTAGCTCCTACAATGAGCAGTTCTTC. Its protein product is CATSDSGTSGTLSSYNEQFF. The chain has TRBV24-1 and TRBJ2-1; 13 nucleotides match TRBD2. Looked up from germline, CDR1 is KGHDR and CDR2 is SFDVKD. This CDR3 has 20 residues. The ends lost 2 bases at V and 0 bases at J; junction bases unmatched: 9.

This chain joins TRBV4-2 and TRBJ1-5, with D maybe TRBD1 (6 bases). CDR3 size: 14 residues. Germline V CDR1 and CDR2: LGHNA, YNFKEQ. V was cut by 0 bases and J by 7 bases, with 10 bases left in between. CDR3 nucleotides: TGTGCCAGCAGCCAAGAACCGGGGACACAGCCCCAGCATTTT. Its protein is CASSQEPGTQPQHF.

This rearrangement joins TRBV14 to TRBJ2-7; D unresolved. Germline lookup yields CDR1 SGHDN and CDR2 FVKESK. V gave up 1 base and J gave up 3 bases, with 7 bases separating them. CDR3 size: 13 residues. Here the CDR3 reads CASSQGPGYEQYF. The CDR3 DNA reads as TGTGCCAGCAGCCAAGGTCCCGGCTACGAGCAGTACTTC.